This T cell receptor beta chain was profiled in a study of blood T cell repertoires in COVID-19. Study in general: The United States, Italy and Spain provided the acute and convalescent COVID-19 samples.

Assay used: immunoSEQ multiplex PCR; TCRdb lists only in-frame clones, some missing. The table has 210,000 or so clones, 88% seen once. Each exposed participant met a COVID-19 case in the 2 weeks preceding study entry. The TCR sequence derives from a woman in her thirties who had been exposed to COVID-19. Sequenced material: PBMCs or T cells enriched from blood (not recorded which).

The CDR3 loop is CAVGTGGEKLFF. CDR3 DNA: TGTGCCGTCGGGACAGGGGGCGAAAAACTGTTTTTT. The genes are TRBV10-3 and TRBJ1-4; 12 bases fit TRBD1. From germline, CDR1 is ENHRY and CDR2 SYGVKD. This CDR3 has 12 amino acids. V trimming: 11 bases; J trimming: 8 bases; junction bases outside the gene matches: 3.